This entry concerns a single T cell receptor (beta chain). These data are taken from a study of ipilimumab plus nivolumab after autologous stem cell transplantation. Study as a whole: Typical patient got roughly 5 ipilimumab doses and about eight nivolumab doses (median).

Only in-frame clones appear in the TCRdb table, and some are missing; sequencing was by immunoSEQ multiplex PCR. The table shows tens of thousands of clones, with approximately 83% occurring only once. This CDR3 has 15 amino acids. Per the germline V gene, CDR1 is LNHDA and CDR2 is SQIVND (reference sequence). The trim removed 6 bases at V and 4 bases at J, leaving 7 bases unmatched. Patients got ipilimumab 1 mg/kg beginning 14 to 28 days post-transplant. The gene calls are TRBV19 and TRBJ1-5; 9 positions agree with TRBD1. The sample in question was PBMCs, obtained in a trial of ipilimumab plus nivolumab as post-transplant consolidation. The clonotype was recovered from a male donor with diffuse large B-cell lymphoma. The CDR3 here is CASREGTGRNQPQHF. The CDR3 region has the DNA TGTGCCAGTAGGGAGGGGACAGGGAGGAATCAGCCCCAGCATTTT.